One sample yielded the 6 T cell receptor beta chains listed below, sequenced in a study of CXCR3-negative and CXCR3-positive naive CD8 T cells. Study-level results: Compared with CXCR3-negative naive cells, CXCR3-positive naive cells showed more hydrophobic TRB CDR3s.

Antigens for these TCRs are unknown. All TRB cDNA libraries came from 5' RACE performed with UMI labels. TCRdb reprocessed the 5' RACE reads, with one entry per CDR3 protein and no DNA. Its clone listing holds roughly 100,000 distinct CDR3 sequences. Source material: naive CXCR3+ CD8+ T cells from blood. Subset noted: CD45RO-CCR7+CD27+CD95- naive CD8+ T cells expressing CXCR3 (TNR3+). The receptors stem from a human donor in good health. Some clones in this sample may be carry-over from other donors' samples.

The gene calls are TRBV7-9 and TRBJ2-7. The CDR3 is 12 amino acids. The germline V gene encodes CDR1 SEHNR and CDR2 FQNEAQ (reference sequence). CDR3 protein: CASSLEIDEQYF.

The rearrangement joins TRBV29-1 to TRBJ2-2; TCRdb proposes TRBD1, but this gene call is untestable without DNA. CDR1 and CDR2 (germline): SQVTM, ANQGSEA. This CDR3 is built from 15 residues. CDR3 sequence reads: CSVHVGQGSTGELFF.

CDR3 residues: CASSASRGLANEQYF. This sequence joins TRBV9 and TRBJ2-7; the D gene TCRdb calls, TRBD2, cannot be checked with no DNA. The CDR3 consists of 15 residues. CDR1 SGDLS and CDR2 YYNGEE come from the germline V gene. The variable domain in full, with the rest retrieved from reference TRBV9 and TRBJ2-7, is DSGVTQTPKHLITATGQRVTLRCSPRSGDLSVYWYQQSLDQGLQFLIQYYNGEERAKGNILERFSAQQFPDLHSELNLSSLELGDSALYFCASSASRGLANEQYFGPGTRLTVT.

The chain carries TRBV4-3 and TRBJ1-2. Per the germline V gene, CDR1 is LGHNA and CDR2 is YSLEER. The CDR3 runs to 15 residues. CDR3 sequence: CASSQEGSDNYGYTF.

CDR3 protein: CASSVEADSTDTQYF. The rearrangement uses TRBV9 and TRBJ2-3; the D call of TRBD2 rests on TCRdb alone, since no DNA is present to check it. CDR1 SGDLS and CDR2 YYNGEE come from the germline V gene. The length of the CDR3 is 15 residues.

V gene TRBV28 combines with J gene TRBJ1-3. The CDR3 is 14 residues long. Germline loops: CDR1 MDHEN, CDR2 SYDVKM. The CDR3 here is CASRLARRGNTIYF.